The rows below give T cell receptor beta chains drawn from one sample of a study of siplizumab effects on memory and regulatory T cells. Assay used: immunoSEQ multiplex PCR; TCRdb lists only in-frame clones, some missing. The sample has about 110,000 clones, over 85% seen once. The sequencing sample was made of CD4+ T cells sorted from blood. All receptors derive from a human donor in good health. Each CDR3 is given with its conserved first and last residue.

v_call: TRBV7-8
cdr3_aa: CASAGPGGNQPQHF

v_call: TRBV18
cdr3_aa: CASSPSGGVGTNEKLFF

v_call: TRBV6-6
cdr3_aa: CASSYKGTGELFF

v_call: TRBV7-7
cdr3_aa: CASSSDQGKRVFNEQFF

v_call: TRBV5-4
cdr3_aa: CASSRDRSSYEQYF

v_call: TRBV9
cdr3_aa: CASSTQGTDAETQYF

v_call: TRBV5-6
cdr3_aa: CASSVPGAKNIQYF

v_call: TRBV5-4
cdr3_aa: CASSLEGADTQYF

v_call: TRBV6-5
cdr3_aa: CAVRDRVVETQYF

v_call: TRBV15
cdr3_aa: CATSRELAGGLGEQYF

v_call: TRBV7-2
cdr3_aa: CASSTTTDTQYF

v_call: TRBV5-5
cdr3_aa: CASSFRRARPTTDTQYF

v_call: TRBV7-9
cdr3_aa: CASSEQGNQPQHF

v_call: TRBV5-1
cdr3_aa: CASRTGVGTDTQYF

v_call: TRBV5-1
cdr3_aa: CASNIIPADTQYF

v_call: TRBV2
cdr3_aa: CASRRQGLTTEAFF

v_call: TRBV27
cdr3_aa: CASRRRGGQGTEAFF

v_call: TRBV29-1
cdr3_aa: CSVEDQRGPGNTIYF

v_call: TRBV25-1
cdr3_aa: CASMRGGYGYTF

v_call: TRBV5-1
cdr3_aa: CASSLIGTGYDGELFF

v_call: TRBV5-1
cdr3_aa: CASSLRQDRAEAFF

v_call: TRBV6-5
cdr3_aa: CASRLAGVGTDTQYF

v_call: TRBV6-6
cdr3_aa: CASTGGFLNEQYF

v_call: TRBV27
cdr3_aa: CASSPWERSSYNEQFF

v_call: TRBV15
cdr3_aa: CATSRDLAGGYEQYF

v_call: TRBV27
cdr3_aa: CASSLTGNYGYTF

v_call: TRBV7-9
cdr3_aa: CASSFLGRIQETQYF

v_call: TRBV4-1
cdr3_aa: CASSQADLGFSGNTIYF

v_call: TRBV6-4
cdr3_aa: CASSEEGASNSPLHF

v_call: TRBV18
cdr3_aa: CASSPPQNQETQYF

v_call: TRBV6-5
cdr3_aa: CASRDQGLGGYTF

v_call: TRBV6-1
cdr3_aa: CASSNTYEQYF

v_call: TRBV19
cdr3_aa: CASTPRDRVDGYTF

v_call: TRBV7-2
cdr3_aa: CASSLAGPLGYGYTF

v_call: TRBV5-6
cdr3_aa: CASSGTLGTSTDTQYF

v_call: TRBV19
cdr3_aa: CASSIDRGYNQPQHF

v_call: TRBV19
cdr3_aa: CASSIDPPAGRNIQYF

v_call: TRBV30
cdr3_aa: CAWGQMNTEAFF

v_call: TRBV9
cdr3_aa: CASSVMGSNEKLFF

v_call: TRBV15
cdr3_aa: CATSRERQDEQYF

v_call: TRBV30
cdr3_aa: CAWSVSGSSYNEQFF